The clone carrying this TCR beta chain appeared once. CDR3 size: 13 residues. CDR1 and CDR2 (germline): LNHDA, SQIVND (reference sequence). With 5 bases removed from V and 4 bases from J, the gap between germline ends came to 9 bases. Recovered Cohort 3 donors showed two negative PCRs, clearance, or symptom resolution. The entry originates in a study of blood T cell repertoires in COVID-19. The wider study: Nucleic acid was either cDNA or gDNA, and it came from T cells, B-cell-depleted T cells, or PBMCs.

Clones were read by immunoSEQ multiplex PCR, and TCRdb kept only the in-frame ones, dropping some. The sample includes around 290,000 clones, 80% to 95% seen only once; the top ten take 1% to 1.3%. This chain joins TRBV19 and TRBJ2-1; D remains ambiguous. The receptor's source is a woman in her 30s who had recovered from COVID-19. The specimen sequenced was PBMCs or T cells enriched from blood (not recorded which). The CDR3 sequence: CASSPDGYNEQFF. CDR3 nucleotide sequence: TGTGCCAGTAGTCCCGACGGGTACAATGAGCAGTTCTTC.